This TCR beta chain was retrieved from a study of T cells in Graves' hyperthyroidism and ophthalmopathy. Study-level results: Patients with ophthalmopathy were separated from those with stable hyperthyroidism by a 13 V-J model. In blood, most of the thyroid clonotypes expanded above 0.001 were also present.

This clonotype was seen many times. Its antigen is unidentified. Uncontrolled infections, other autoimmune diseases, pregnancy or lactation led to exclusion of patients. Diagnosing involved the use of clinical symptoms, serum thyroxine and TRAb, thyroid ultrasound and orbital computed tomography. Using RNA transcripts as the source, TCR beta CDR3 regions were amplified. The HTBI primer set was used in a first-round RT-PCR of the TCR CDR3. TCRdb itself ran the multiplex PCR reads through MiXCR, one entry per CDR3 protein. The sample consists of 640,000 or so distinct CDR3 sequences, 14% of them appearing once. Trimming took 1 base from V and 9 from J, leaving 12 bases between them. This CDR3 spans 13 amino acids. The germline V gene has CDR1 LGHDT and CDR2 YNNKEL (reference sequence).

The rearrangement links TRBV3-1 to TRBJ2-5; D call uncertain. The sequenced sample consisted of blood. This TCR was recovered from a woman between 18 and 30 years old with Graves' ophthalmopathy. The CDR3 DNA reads TGTGCCAGCAGCCAAGGACGACTGGGGTCCCAGTACTTC. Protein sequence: CASSQGRLGSQYF.